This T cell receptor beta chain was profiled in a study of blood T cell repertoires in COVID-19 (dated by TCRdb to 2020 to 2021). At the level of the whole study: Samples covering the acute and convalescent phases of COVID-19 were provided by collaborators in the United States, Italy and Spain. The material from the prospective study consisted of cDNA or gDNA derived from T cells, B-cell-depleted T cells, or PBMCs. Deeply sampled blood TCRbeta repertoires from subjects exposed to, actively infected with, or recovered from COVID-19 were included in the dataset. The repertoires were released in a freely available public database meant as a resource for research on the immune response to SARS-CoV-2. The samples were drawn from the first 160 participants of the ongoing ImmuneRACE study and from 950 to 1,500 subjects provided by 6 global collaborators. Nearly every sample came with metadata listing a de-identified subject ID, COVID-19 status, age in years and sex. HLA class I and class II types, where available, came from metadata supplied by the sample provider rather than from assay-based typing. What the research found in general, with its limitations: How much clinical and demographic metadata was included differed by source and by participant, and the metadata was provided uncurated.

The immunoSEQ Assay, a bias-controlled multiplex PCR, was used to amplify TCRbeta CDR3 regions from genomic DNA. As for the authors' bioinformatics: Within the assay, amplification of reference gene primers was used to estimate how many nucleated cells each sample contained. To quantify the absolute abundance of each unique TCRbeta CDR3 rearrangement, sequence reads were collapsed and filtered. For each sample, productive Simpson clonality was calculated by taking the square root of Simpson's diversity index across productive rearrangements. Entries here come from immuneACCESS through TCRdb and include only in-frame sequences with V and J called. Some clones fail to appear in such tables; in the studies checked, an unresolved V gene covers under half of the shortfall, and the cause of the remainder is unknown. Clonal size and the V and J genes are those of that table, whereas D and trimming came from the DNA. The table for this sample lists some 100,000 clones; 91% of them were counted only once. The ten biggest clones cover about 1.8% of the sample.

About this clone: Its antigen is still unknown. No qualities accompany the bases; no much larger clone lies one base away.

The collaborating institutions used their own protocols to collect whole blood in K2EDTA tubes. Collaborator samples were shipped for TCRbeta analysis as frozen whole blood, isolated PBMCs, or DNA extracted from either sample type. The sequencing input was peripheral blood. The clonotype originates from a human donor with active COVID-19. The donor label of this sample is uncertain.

For the CDR3, the sequence is CASSRHDGEQFF. The DNA is TGTGCCAGCAGTCGACATGACGGTGAGCAGTTCTTC. The chain joins TRBV6-5 to TRBJ2-1, with the D gene call left open. Taken from cysteine to phenylalanine, the CDR3 has 12 residues. The CDR3 DNA has 36 bases and is translated from base 1. Based on the germline V gene, the CDR1 and CDR2 sequences are MNHEY and SVGAGI. The germline ends are 11 bases apart after V is trimmed by 5 bases and J by 9 bases.